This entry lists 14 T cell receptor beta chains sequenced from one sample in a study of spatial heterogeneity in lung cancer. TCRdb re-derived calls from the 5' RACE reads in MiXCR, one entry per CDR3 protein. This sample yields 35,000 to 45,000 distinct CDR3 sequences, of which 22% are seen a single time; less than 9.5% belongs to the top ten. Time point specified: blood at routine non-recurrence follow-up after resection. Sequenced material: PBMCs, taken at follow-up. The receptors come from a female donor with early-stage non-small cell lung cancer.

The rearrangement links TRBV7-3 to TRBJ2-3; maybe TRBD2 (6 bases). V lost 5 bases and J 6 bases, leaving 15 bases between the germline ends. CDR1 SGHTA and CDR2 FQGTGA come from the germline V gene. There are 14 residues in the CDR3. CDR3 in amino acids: CASSQAGAFDTQYF. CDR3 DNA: TGTGCCAGCAGCCAAGCGGGTGCTTTTGATACGCAGTATTTT.

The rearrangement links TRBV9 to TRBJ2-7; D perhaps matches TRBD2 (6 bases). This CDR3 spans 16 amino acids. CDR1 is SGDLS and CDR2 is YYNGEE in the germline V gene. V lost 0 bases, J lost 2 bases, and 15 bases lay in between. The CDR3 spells CASSVGPGLGTYEQYF. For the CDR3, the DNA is TGTGCCAGCAGCGTAGGTCCGGGACTGGGGACCTACGAGCAGTACTTC.

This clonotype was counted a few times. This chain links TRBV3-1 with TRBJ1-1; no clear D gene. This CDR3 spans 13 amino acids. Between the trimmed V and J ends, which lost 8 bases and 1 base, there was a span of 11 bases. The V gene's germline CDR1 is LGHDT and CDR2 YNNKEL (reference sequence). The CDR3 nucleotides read TGTGCCAGCCGCGGGGAGACGAACACTGAAGCTTTCTTT. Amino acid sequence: CASRGETNTEAFF. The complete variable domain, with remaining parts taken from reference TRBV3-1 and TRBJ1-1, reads DTAVSQTPKYLVTQMGNDKSIKCEQNLGHDTMYWYKQDSKKFLKIMFSYNNKELIINETVPNRFSPKSPDKAHLNLHINSLELGDSAVYFCASRGETNTEAFFGQGTRLTVV.

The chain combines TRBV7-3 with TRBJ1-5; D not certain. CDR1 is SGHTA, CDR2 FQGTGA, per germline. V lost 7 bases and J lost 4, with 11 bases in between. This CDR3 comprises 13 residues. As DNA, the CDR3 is TGTGCCAGCAACCCAGACGGGAATCAGCCCCAGCATTTT. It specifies CASNPDGNQPQHF. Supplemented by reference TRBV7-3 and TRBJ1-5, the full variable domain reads GAGVSQTPSNKVTEKGKYVELRCDPISGHTALYWYRQSLGQGPEFLIYFQGTGAADDSGLPNDRFFAVRPEGSVSTLKIQRTERGDSAVYLCASNPDGNQPQHFGDGTRLSIL.

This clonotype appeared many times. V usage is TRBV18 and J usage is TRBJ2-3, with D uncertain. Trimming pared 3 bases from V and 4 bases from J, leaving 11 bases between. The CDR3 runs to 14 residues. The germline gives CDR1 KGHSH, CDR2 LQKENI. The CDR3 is CASSPLDGPDTQYF. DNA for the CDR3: TGTGCCAGCTCACCCTTGGACGGACCAGATACGCAGTATTTT.

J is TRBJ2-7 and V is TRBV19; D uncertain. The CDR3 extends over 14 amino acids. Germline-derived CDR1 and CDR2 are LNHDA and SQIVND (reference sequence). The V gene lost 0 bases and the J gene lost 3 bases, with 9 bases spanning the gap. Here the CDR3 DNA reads TGTGCCAGTAGTATAGATGTCAATAACTACGAGCAGTACTTC. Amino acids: CASSIDVNNYEQYF.

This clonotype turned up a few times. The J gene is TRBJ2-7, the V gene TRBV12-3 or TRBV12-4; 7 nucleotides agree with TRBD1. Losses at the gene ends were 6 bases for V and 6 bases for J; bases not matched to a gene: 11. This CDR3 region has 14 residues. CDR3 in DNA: TGTGCCAGCAGCCTAACAGGGGATCACGGCGAGCAGTACTTC. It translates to CASSLTGDHGEQYF.

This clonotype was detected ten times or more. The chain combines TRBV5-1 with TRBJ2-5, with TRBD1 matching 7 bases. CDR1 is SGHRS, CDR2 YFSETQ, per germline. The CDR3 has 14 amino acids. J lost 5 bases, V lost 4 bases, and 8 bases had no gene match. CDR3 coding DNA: TGCGCCAGCAGCCTTGGGACAGCTAGGGAGACCCAGTACTTC. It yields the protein CASSLGTARETQYF.

The CDR3 nucleotides are TGTGCCAGCGCGAATGGGGGATCGCTGGGTGAAGCTTTCTTT. It specifies CASANGGSLGEAFF. The V call is TRBV2, the J call TRBJ1-1; TRBD1 is a possible D gene (5 bases). V lost 8 bases to trimming and J lost 7 bases, with 20 bases between them. This CDR3 has 14 residues. CDR1 SNHLY and CDR2 FYNNEI come from the germline V gene. Variable domain in full (rest from reference TRBV2 and TRBJ1-1): EPEVTQTPSHQVTQMGQEVILRCVPISNHLYFYWYRQILGQKVEFLVSFYNNEISEKSEIFDDQFSVERPDGSNFTLKIRSTKLEDSAMYFCASANGGSLGEAFFGQGTRLTVV.

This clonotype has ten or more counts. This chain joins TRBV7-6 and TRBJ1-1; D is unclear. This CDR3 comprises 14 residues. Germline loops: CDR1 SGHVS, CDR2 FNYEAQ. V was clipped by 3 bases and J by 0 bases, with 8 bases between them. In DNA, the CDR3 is TGTGCCAGCAGCTTCGAACCAATGAACACTGAAGCTTTCTTT. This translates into CASSFEPMNTEAFF.

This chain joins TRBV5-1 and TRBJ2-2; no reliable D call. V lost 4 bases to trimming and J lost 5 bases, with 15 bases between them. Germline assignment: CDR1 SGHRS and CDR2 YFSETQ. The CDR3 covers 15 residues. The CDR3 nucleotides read TGCGCCAGCAGCCCAGAAGGGTTTCGGACCGGGGAGCTGTTTTTT. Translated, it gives CASSPEGFRTGELFF.

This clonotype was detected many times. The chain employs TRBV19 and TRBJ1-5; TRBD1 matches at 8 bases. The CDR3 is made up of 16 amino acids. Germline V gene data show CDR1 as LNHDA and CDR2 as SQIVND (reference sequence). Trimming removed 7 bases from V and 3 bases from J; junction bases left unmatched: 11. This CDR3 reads CASTYFGQGFNQPQHF. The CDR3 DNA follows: TGTGCCAGTACTTACTTCGGACAGGGTTTCAATCAGCCCCAGCATTTT.

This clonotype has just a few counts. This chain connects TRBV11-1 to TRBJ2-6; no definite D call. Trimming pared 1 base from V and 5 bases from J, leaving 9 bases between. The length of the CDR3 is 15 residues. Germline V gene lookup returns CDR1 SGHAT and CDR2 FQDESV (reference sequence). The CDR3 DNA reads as TGTGCCAGCAGCTTAGGAGACTCCTGGGCCAACGTCCTGACTTTC. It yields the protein CASSLGDSWANVLTF.

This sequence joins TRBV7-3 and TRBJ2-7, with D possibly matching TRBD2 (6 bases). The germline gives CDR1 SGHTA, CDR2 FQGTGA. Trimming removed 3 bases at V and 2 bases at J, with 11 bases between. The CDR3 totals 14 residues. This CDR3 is CASSLAGWTYEQYF. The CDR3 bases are TGTGCCAGCAGCTTGGCGGGGTGGACCTACGAGCAGTACTTC.